What follows describes a single TCR beta chain. The antigen remains undetermined. TCRdb derives one entry per CDR3 protein from the 5' RACE reads, leaving out DNA. This table lists about 110,000 distinct CDR3 sequences. The data are from a study of monozygotic twins with inflammatory bowel disease. Regarding the study as a whole: IBD patients displayed reduced TCRbeta diversity (inverse Simpson) when set against healthy co-twins.

The CDR3 is made up of 11 amino acids. V is TRBV12-3 or TRBV12-4 and J is TRBJ1-5. Sequencing input: blood. This TCR derives from a human donor with ulcerative colitis or Crohn's disease, or a healthy co-twin of an affected twin (not recorded which). CDR3 protein: CASTFWGPQHF.